This T cell receptor (beta chain) emerged from a study of tumor-infiltrating lymphocytes in primary liver carcinoma. Study as a whole: Lesions, classed as T1-T3 N0M0, spanned roughly 4.2 to 10 cm across.

The length of the CDR3 is 15 residues. Germline V gene data show CDR1 as KGHSH and CDR2 as LQKENI. RNA and DNA were co-extracted from approximately 20-30 mg of unsorted bulk tissue. Each tumor was sampled at four poles and its centre. As for this clonotype: Germline is not matched at one junction end, which may reflect a read error.

Total RNA (around 0.45 ug) served as template for TCR beta cDNA synthesis primed by a constant-region primer. Libraries for TCR beta were built through three nested multiplex PCR rounds, which together made up a slightly modified ARM-PCR procedure. The opening two PCR rounds, ten to eleven cycles each, paired TRBV1-TRBV30 forward primers with a C-beta reverse primer. MiXCR was run by TCRdb on the multiplex PCR reads, yielding one entry per CDR3 protein. The sample holds around 47,000 distinct CDR3 sequences, approximately 73% seen once. V and J are TRBV18 and TRBJ2-7; 9 bases are shared with TRBD1. The TCR originated in a man aged 35 to 55 with primary liver carcinoma and hepatitis B virus infection. Sequencing was performed on liver tumor tissue from sampling region 2. The subset was: tumor region T2, inferior pole. The CDR3 DNA follows: TGTGCCAGCTCACCAGGAACAGGGGGCTCCTACGAGCAGTGCTTC. Amino acid sequence: CASSPGTGGSYEQCF.